This entry features one TCR beta chain sequence. Its antigen is currently unknown. The record originates from a study of OX40 agonist ivuxolimab in advanced cancers. Whole-study results and caveats: Antigen specificity remained undetermined for the expanded peripheral T cells. Among the lowest peripheral clonal expansion occurred in 0.1-3.0 mg/kg partial responders. Blood T cells, both CD4+ and CD8+, expanded clonally by week 6 at 0.1 to 3.0 mg/kg.

CDR3 length equals 16 residues. Germline CDR1 MNHNY, CDR2 SVGAGI (reference sequence). V lost 10 bases, J lost 8 bases, and 29 bases lay in between. Assay used: immunoSEQ multiplex PCR; TCRdb lists only in-frame clones, some missing. The table includes 77,000 or so clones, over 80% detected once. V gene TRBV6-6 combines with J gene TRBJ1-2, with D possibly being TRBD1 (5 bases). The clonotype originates from an adult with an advanced solid tumor such as melanoma, head and neck, liver or kidney cancer. Specimen: CD4+ or CD8+ T cells sorted from blood, collected in a trial of the OX40 agonist ivuxolimab. This chain's CDR3 is CATYGSGAGWGYGYTF. In nucleotides, the CDR3 is TGTGCCACCTACGGGAGTGGGGCAGGGTGGGGGTACGGCTACACCTTC.